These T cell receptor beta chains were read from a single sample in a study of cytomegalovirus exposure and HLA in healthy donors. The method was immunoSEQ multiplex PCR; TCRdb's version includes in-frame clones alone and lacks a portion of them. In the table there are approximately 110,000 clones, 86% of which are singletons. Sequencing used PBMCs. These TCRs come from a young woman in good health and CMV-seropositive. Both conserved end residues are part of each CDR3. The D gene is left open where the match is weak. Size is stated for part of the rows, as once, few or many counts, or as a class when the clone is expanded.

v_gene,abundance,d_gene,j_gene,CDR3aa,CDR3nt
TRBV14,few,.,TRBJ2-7,CASSQEYRNSEQYF,TGTGCCAGCAGCCAAGAATACCGAAACAGCGAGCAGTACTTC
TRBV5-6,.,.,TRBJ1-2,CASSLISGSGYTF,TGTGCCAGCAGCTTGATCTCCGGGAGTGGCTACACCTTC
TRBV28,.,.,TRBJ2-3,CASSLGVGDWANTDTQYF,TGTGCCAGCAGTTTGGGGGTTGGGGACTGGGCGAACACAGATACGCAGTATTTT
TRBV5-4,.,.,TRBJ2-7,CASSFGGDSPYEQYF,TGTGCCAGCAGCTTCGGGGGAGACAGTCCCTACGAGCAGTACTTC
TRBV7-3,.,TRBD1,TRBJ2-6,CASSLTRDSGVLTF,TGTGCCAGCAGCTTAACAAGGGACAGTGGCGTCCTGACTTTC
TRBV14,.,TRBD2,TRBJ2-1,CASSPLGLANYNEQFF,TGTGCCAGCAGCCCTCTGGGACTAGCGAACTACAATGAGCAGTTCTTC
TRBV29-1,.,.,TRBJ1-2,CSVGQGIGYGYTF,TGCAGCGTTGGGCAGGGGATCGGCTATGGCTACACCTTC
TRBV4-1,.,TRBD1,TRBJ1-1,CASSQPEGQATTEAFF,TGCGCCAGCAGCCAACCGGAAGGACAGGCCACCACTGAAGCTTTCTTT
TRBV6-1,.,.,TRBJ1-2,CASSEARGGYGYTF,TGTGCCAGCAGTGAAGCGCGGGGAGGCTATGGCTACACCTTC
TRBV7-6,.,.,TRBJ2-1,CASSTGAGDEQFF,TGTGCCAGCAGCACCGGAGCAGGGGATGAGCAGTTCTTC
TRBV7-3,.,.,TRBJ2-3,CASSFRGTDTQYF,TGTGCCAGCAGCTTCCGGGGCACAGATACGCAGTATTTT
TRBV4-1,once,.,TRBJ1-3,CASSQVGQARSGNTIYF,TGCGCCAGCAGCCAAGTGGGTCAGGCGCGCTCTGGAAACACCATATATTTT
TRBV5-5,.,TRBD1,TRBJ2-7,CASSFGTGPYEQYF,TGTGCCAGCAGCTTCGGGACAGGACCCTACGAGCAGTACTTC
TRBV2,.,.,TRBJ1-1,CASINSPQGSSAFF,TGTGCCAGCATCAACTCCCCCCAGGGTTCGAGCGCTTTCTTT
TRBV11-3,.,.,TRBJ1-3,CASSEGLLSGNTIYF,TGTGCCAGCAGCGAGGGACTCCTCTCTGGAAACACCATATATTTT
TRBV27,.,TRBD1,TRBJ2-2,CASRTGETLAGELFF,TGTGCCAGCCGGACAGGGGAGACCCTCGCCGGGGAGCTGTTTTTT
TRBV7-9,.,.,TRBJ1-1,CASSLFQNTEAFF,TGTGCCAGCAGCTTATTTCAGAACACTGAAGCTTTCTTT
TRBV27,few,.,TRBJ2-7,CASNGRGEQYF,TGTGCCAGCAACGGGCGGGGCGAGCAGTACTTC
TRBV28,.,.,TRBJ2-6,CASSLYRLGGPTFYGLGANVLTF,TGTGCCAGCAGTTTATATCGGCTCGGAGGTCCTACGTTTTATGGTCTCGGGGCCAACGTCCTGACTTTC
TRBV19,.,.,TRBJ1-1,CASSPQGPNTEAFF,TGTGCCAGTAGTCCCCAGGGCCCGAACACTGAAGCTTTCTTT
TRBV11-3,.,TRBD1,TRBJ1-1,CASSWDREGTEAFF,TGTGCCAGCAGCTGGGACAGGGAAGGGACTGAAGCTTTCTTT
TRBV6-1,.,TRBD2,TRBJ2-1,CASRTSVFNEQFF,TGTGCCAGTCGGACTAGCGTATTCAATGAGCAGTTCTTC
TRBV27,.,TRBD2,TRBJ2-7,CASSSPLAGGPREQYF,TGTGCCAGCAGTTCACCGCTAGCGGGAGGGCCGAGAGAGCAGTACTTC
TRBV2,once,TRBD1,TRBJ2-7,CASRTGGYEQYF,TGTGCCAGTAGGACAGGGGGCTACGAGCAGTACTTC
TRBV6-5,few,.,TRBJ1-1,CASSDSGETEAFF,TGTGCCAGCAGTGATTCAGGGGAAACTGAAGCTTTCTTT
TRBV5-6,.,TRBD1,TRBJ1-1,CASSSPGGAYTEAFF,TGTGCCAGCAGCTCGCCAGGGGGCGCGTACACTGAAGCTTTCTTT
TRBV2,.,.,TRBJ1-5,CASKGVAGRVDQPQHF,TGTGCCAGCAAGGGCGTCGCGGGGCGAGTAGATCAGCCCCAGCATTTT
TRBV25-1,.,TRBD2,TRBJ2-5,CASGGLGRETQYF,TGTGCCAGCGGGGGACTAGGACGGGAGACCCAGTACTTC
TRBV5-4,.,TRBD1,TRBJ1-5,CASSLAGQGDQPQHF,TGTGCCAGCAGCTTGGCAGGACAGGGAGATCAGCCCCAGCATTTT
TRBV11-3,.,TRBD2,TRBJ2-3,CASSSRTSGRSTDTQYF,TGTGCCAGCAGCTCACGGACTAGCGGGAGGAGCACAGATACGCAGTATTTT
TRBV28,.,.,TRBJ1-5,CASSLTRTVGVGTQHF,TGTGCCAGCAGTTTAACGAGGACAGTGGGCGTCGGGACCCAGCATTTT
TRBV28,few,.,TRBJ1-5,CASTSRGNQPQHF,TGTGCCAGCACTAGCAGGGGCAACCAGCCCCAGCATTTT
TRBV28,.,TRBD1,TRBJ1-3,CASSFPDRAGNTIYF,TGTGCCAGCAGTTTCCCGGACAGGGCTGGAAACACCATATATTTT
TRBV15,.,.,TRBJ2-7,CATSRVRSVEQYF,TGTGCCACCAGCAGAGTACGAAGCGTAGAGCAGTACTTC
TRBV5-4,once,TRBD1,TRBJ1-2,CASSLGGQSYGYTF,TGTGCCAGCAGCTTAGGGGGACAGAGCTATGGCTACACCTTC
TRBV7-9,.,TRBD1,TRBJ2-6,CASSPPGQAGANVLTF,TGTGCCAGCAGCCCGCCGGGACAGGCTGGGGCCAACGTCCTGACTTTC
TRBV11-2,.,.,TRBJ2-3,CASSRGIVVPDTQYF,TGTGCCAGCAGTCGGGGGATAGTCGTTCCAGATACGCAGTATTTT
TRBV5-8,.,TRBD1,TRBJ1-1,CASSFGTVFFF,TGTGCCAGCAGCTTCGGGACAGTCTTTTTCTTT
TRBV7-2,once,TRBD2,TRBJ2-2,CASSLALAGLTGELFF,TGTGCCAGCAGCTTAGCGCTAGCGGGACTCACCGGGGAGCTGTTTTTT
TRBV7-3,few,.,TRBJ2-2,CASSSDRNTGELFF,TGTGCCAGCAGCTCAGACAGGAACACCGGGGAGCTGTTTTTT
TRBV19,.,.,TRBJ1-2,CASSGSGGNYGYTF,TGTGCCAGTAGTGGCTCCGGGGGGAACTATGGCTACACCTTC
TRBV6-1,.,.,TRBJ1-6,CASSEAWGHNSPLHF,TGTGCCAGCAGTGAAGCCTGGGGCCATAATTCACCCCTCCACTTT
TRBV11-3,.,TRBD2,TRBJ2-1,CASSLLLAGDYNEQFF,TGTGCCAGCAGCTTACTTTTAGCGGGGGACTACAATGAGCAGTTCTTC
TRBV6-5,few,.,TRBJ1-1,CASSPRTVAGTEAFF,TGTGCCAGCAGTCCCAGGACGGTCGCGGGTACTGAAGCTTTCTTT
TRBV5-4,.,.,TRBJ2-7,CASSPGGGLTYEQYF,TGTGCCAGCAGCCCAGGGGGAGGCTTAACCTACGAGCAGTACTTC
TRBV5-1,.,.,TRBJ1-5,CASSLVGGSNQPQHF,TGCGCCAGCAGCTTGGTGGGGGGTAGCAATCAGCCCCAGCATTTT
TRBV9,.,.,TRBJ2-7,CASNKDGGAYEQYF,TGTGCCAGCAATAAAGATGGCGGGGCCTACGAGCAGTACTTC
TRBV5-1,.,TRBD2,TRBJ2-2,CASSPGTRNTGELFF,TGCGCCAGCAGCCCTGGGACTAGGAACACCGGGGAGCTGTTTTTT
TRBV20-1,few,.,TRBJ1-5,CSVGTNQPQHF,TGCAGTGTCGGGACAAATCAGCCCCAGCATTTT
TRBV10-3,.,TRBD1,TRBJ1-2,CAISAPTGDYGYTF,TGTGCCATCAGTGCCCCGACAGGGGACTATGGCTACACCTTC
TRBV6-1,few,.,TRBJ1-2,CASSKEAGEGYGYTF,TGTGCCAGCAGCAAGGAGGCAGGGGAAGGTTATGGCTACACCTTC
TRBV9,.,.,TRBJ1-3,CASSVDFRNTIYF,TGTGCCAGCAGCGTAGATTTTAGAAACACCATATATTTT
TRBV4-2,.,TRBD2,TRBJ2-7,CASSQVVGTSGYVKQYF,TGTGCCAGCAGCCAAGTGGTTGGGACTAGCGGCTATGTTAAGCAGTACTTC